Each of the 9 T cell receptor beta chains below was sequenced from the same sample in a study of blood T cell repertoires in COVID-19. Some clones are missing from TCRdb's copy, which holds only in-frame ones; the method was immunoSEQ multiplex PCR. The data contain fewer than 200,000 clones, approximately 87% of them singletons. Sequenced sample: peripheral blood. The receptors shown here come from a woman aged 18-29 years who had recovered from COVID-19.

The chain links TRBV5-1 to TRBJ2-2; TRBD2 agrees at 10 bases. The trim removed 2 bases at V and 1 base at J, leaving 2 bases unmatched. CDR3 length: 16 amino acids. The V gene's germline CDR1 is SGHRS and CDR2 YFSETQ. CDR3 sequence (DNA): TGCGCCAGCAGCTTTACTAGCGGGATGAACACCGGGGAGCTGTTTTTT. Translating it yields CASSFTSGMNTGELFF.

The rearrangement links TRBV19 to TRBJ2-3; D may be TRBD2 (7 bases). There are 14 residues in the CDR3. V was clipped by 10 bases and J by 1 base, with 15 bases between them. CDR1 is LNHDA and CDR2 is SQIVND in the germline V gene (reference sequence). CDR3 amino acids: CATSDGGRTDTQYF. In nucleotides, the CDR3 is TGTGCCACCTCAGACGGGGGGCGCACAGATACGCAGTATTTT.

This rearrangement joins TRBV5-1 to TRBJ2-7, with D unclear. CDR3 size: 14 residues. V lost 4 bases and J lost 1, with 12 bases in between. The germline V gene has CDR1 SGHRS and CDR2 YFSETQ. The DNA of the CDR3 is TGCGCCAGCAGCAGCCCCGACAAATCCTACGAGCAGTACTTC. Translating gives CASSSPDKSYEQYF.

The chain recombines TRBV27 with TRBJ1-4, with D tentatively TRBD1 (6 bases). The CDR3 spans 19 residues. The V and J ends lost 5 bases and 0 bases respectively, with 22 bases between them. In germline, CDR1 is MNHEY, CDR2 SMNVEV (reference sequence). The CDR3 DNA is TGTGCCAGCAGTCAAAGCCCCCCACAGGGCCTGACAACTAATGAAAAACTGTTTTTT. Translation gives CASSQSPPQGLTTNEKLFF. Complete variable domain (other parts from reference TRBV27 and TRBJ1-4): EAQVTQNPRYLITVTGKKLTVTCSQNMNHEYMSWYRQDPGLGLRQIYYSMNVEVTDKGDVPEGYKVSRKEKRNFPLILESPSPNQTSLYFCASSQSPPQGLTTNEKLFFGSGTQLSVL.

This clone has a handful of counts. The chain recombines TRBV2 with TRBJ1-1; D ambiguous. CDR3 length: 14 residues. V was shortened by 7 bases and J by 2 bases, with 14 bases between the two germline ends. Germline CDR1 and CDR2: SNHLY and FYNNEI. The CDR3 sequence is CASTRTHSNTEAFF. The DNA for the CDR3 is TGTGCCAGCACCAGAACTCACAGTAACACTGAAGCTTTCTTT.

The rearrangement joins TRBV6-2 or TRBV6-3 to TRBJ2-6; 7 positions agree with TRBD1. There are 15 residues in the CDR3. V gave up 6 bases and J gave up 2 bases; unmatched junction bases: 4. Looked up from germline, CDR1 is MNHEY and CDR2 is SVGEGT. CDR3: CASSQRGPGANVLTF. Here the CDR3 DNA reads TGTGCCAGCAGCCAAAGGGGGCCTGGGGCCAACGTCCTGACTTTC.

V gene TRBV3-1 (or the pseudogene TRBV3-2) combines with J gene TRBJ2-2; 8 positions match TRBD1. Losses at the gene ends were 4 bases for V and 5 bases for J; bases not matched to a gene: 15. CDR3 length: 18 residues. Germline V lookup: CDR1 LGHDT, CDR2 YNNKEL (reference sequence). CDR3 loop: CASSLHSPTRGRTGELFF. The CDR3 nucleotides read TGTGCCAGCAGCCTCCACTCACCTACCAGGGGGCGGACCGGGGAGCTGTTTTTT.

The CDR3 spells CASSSPKRANTEAFF. In DNA form, the CDR3 reads TGTGCCAGCAGCTCCCCAAAGAGGGCGAACACTGAAGCTTTCTTT. The chain joins TRBV5-6 to TRBJ1-1, with D uncertain. The V end lost 3 bases, the J end lost 1 base, and 13 bases lay between the germline ends. The CDR3 is 15 amino acids. Germline V gene sequence: CDR1 SGHDT, CDR2 YYEEEE.

The chain couples TRBV20-1 to TRBJ1-2; D is uncertain. This CDR3 has 11 residues. Germline assignment: CDR1 DFQATT and CDR2 SNEGSKA (reference sequence). V lost 3 bases and J lost 4, with 6 bases in between. The CDR3 spells CSASDIYGYTF. CDR3 bases: TGCAGTGCTAGTGACATCTATGGCTACACCTTC.